The 24 T cell receptor beta chains given below trace back to one sample, sequenced in a study of CXCR3-negative and CXCR3-positive naive CD8 T cells. Study-level findings and limits: More hydrophobic TRB CDR3s occurred in CXCR3-positive than in CXCR3-negative naive cells.

The authors made the TRB cDNA libraries by 5' RACE using UMI labels. TCRdb re-analyzed the 5' RACE reads; it lists each CDR3 protein once, without DNA. This sample's table reports approximately 100,000 distinct CDR3 sequences. Antigens for these TCRs are unknown. The sequenced sample was naive CXCR3+ CD8+ T cells from blood. Noted subset: CD45RO-CCR7+CD27+CD95- naive CD8+ T cells expressing CXCR3 (TNR3+). Receptors originate from a human donor in good health. Some clones in this sample may be carry-over from other donors' samples.

This sequence joins TRBV5-1 and TRBJ2-1; TCRdb lists TRBD1, though no DNA is available to test this call. The CDR3 runs to 12 residues. Germline V CDR1 and CDR2: SGHRS, YFSETQ. The CDR3 sequence is CASSQRQIEQFF.

The chain couples TRBV3-1 to TRBJ2-5; absent DNA, TCRdb's TRBD1 call cannot be checked. The CDR3 is 15 amino acids. The V gene's germline CDR1 is LGHDT and CDR2 YNNKEL (reference sequence). CDR3 amino acids: CASSRPTGGTETQYF.

The chain has TRBV12-3 or TRBV12-4 and TRBJ2-5; TCRdb reports TRBD2, a call that lacks DNA to check it against. The CDR3 totals 16 residues. CDR3 residues: CASSPHPGRSRETQYF.

V usage is TRBV28 and J usage is TRBJ2-7; TCRdb names TRBD2, which stays unverified in the absence of DNA. This CDR3 is built from 14 residues. Looked up from germline, CDR1 is MDHEN and CDR2 is SYDVKM. CDR3 sequence reads: CASRLYTSPIEQYF.

V and J are TRBV5-5 and TRBJ2-1; the D gene TCRdb calls, TRBD1, cannot be checked with no DNA. There are 15 residues in the CDR3. CDR1 SGHKS and CDR2 YYEKEE come from the germline V gene (reference sequence). The CDR3 protein is CASSPGQGIDNEQFF.

The CDR3 loop reads CATSDLYGAGRVNEQFF. The chain has TRBV24-1 and TRBJ2-1; as DNA is missing, the TRBD1 call by TCRdb cannot be tested. The CDR3 covers 17 residues. The V gene's germline CDR1 is KGHDR and CDR2 SFDVKD.

V gene TRBV10-1 combines with J gene TRBJ1-2. Germline CDR1 and CDR2: WNHNN and SYGVQD (reference sequence). CDR3 length: 15 residues. The CDR3 sequence: CASCGRTGVYYGYTF.

This chain uses TRBV4-1 with TRBJ2-1; TCRdb's D call, TRBD1, is unchecked because there is no DNA. Germline V gene sequence: CDR1 MGHRA, CDR2 YSYEKL. The CDR3 extends over 16 amino acids. CDR3 amino acids: CASSRGHGGSYNEQFF.

V usage is TRBV28 and J usage is TRBJ2-7; TCRdb returns TRBD1, unconfirmable since there is no DNA. CDR3 size: 15 residues. CDR1 MDHEN and CDR2 SYDVKM come from the germline V gene. The CDR3 sequence: CASSPGTGPSYEQYF.

The CDR3 loop reads CASGLVIGGYNEQFF. The chain has TRBV12-5 and TRBJ2-1; the D call of TRBD2 rests on TCRdb alone, since no DNA is present to check it. Germline CDR1 is LGHNT and CDR2 is FRNRAP. The CDR3 has 15 residues.

This chain uses TRBV9 with TRBJ2-7. CDR3 size: 15 residues. Germline V gene sequence: CDR1 SGDLS, CDR2 YYNGEE. The CDR3 is CASSVVGEATYEQYF. Combining the CDR3 with reference TRBV9 and TRBJ2-7 gives the whole variable domain DSGVTQTPKHLITATGQRVTLRCSPRSGDLSVYWYQQSLDQGLQFLIQYYNGEERAKGNILERFSAQQFPDLHSELNLSSLELGDSALYFCASSVVGEATYEQYFGPGTRLTVT.

The V and J genes are TRBV29-1 and TRBJ2-2. This CDR3 spans 12 amino acids. CDR1 SQVTM and CDR2 ANQGSEA come from the germline V gene. CDR3 in amino acids: CSVEGRVGELFF.

The V call is TRBV10-2, the J call TRBJ2-7; TCRdb proposes TRBD2, but this gene call is untestable without DNA. The CDR3 contains 16 residues. The germline CDR1 and CDR2 sequences are WSHSY and SAAADI. The CDR3 reads CASSDGGLLFSYEQYF.

The chain has TRBV20-1 and TRBJ2-7; TCRdb's assignment of TRBD2 cannot be checked, as there is no DNA. Germline V CDR1 and CDR2: DFQATT, SNEGSKA (reference sequence). The CDR3 runs to 14 residues. CDR3 amino acids: CSAERLAVSYEQYF.

The chain carries TRBV3-1 and TRBJ2-7. The germline gives CDR1 LGHDT, CDR2 YNNKEL (reference sequence). This CDR3 contains 12 residues. CDR3 protein: CASSPDTYEQYF.

The chain combines TRBV5-6 with TRBJ2-1. CDR3 size: 14 residues. Germline V gene lookup returns CDR1 SGHDT and CDR2 YYEEEE. CDR3 region: CASSFLLALNEQFF.

The V gene is TRBV5-6, the J gene TRBJ1-1; TCRdb proposes TRBD1, but this gene call is untestable without DNA. CDR1 SGHDT and CDR2 YYEEEE come from the germline V gene. The length of the CDR3 is 14 residues. CDR3 region: CASSLTGPYTEAFF.

The chain recombines TRBV14 with TRBJ2-5; TCRdb gives TRBD1 as the D gene, but with no DNA this cannot be confirmed. Germline V gives CDR1 SGHDN, CDR2 FVKESK. The CDR3 extends over 14 amino acids. The CDR3: CASSLWGREETQYF.

V is TRBV5-5 and J is TRBJ2-5; checking the TCRdb D call of TRBD1 is not possible without DNA. Germline V gene lookup returns CDR1 SGHKS and CDR2 YYEKEE (reference sequence). The CDR3 contains 12 residues. CDR3 sequence reads: CASTGVGETQYF.

The J gene is TRBJ1-1, the V gene TRBV12-3 or TRBV12-4. The CDR3 length is 15 residues. CDR3 protein: CASSLRSGAGTEAFF.

The gene calls are TRBV20-1 and TRBJ2-7; TCRdb reports TRBD1, a call that lacks DNA to check it against. CDR1 and CDR2 from the germline V gene are DFQATT and SNEGSKA (reference sequence). CDR3 length: 12 amino acids. CDR3 residues: CSATDREPEQYF.

This chain uses TRBV7-8 with TRBJ2-5. This CDR3 has 12 residues. Germline CDR1 SGHVS, CDR2 FQNEAQ. CDR3 region: CASSFVGETQYF.

The chain employs TRBV29-1 and TRBJ2-7; the D call of TRBD2 rests on TCRdb alone, since no DNA is present to check it. Looked up from germline, CDR1 is SQVTM and CDR2 is ANQGSEA. This CDR3 region has 18 residues. This CDR3 is CSVEDPASGGLSSYEQYF.

The V gene is TRBV28, the J gene TRBJ1-1. The germline V gene has CDR1 MDHEN and CDR2 SYDVKM. This CDR3 is 14 amino acids long. The CDR3: CASSLYREGTEAFF.